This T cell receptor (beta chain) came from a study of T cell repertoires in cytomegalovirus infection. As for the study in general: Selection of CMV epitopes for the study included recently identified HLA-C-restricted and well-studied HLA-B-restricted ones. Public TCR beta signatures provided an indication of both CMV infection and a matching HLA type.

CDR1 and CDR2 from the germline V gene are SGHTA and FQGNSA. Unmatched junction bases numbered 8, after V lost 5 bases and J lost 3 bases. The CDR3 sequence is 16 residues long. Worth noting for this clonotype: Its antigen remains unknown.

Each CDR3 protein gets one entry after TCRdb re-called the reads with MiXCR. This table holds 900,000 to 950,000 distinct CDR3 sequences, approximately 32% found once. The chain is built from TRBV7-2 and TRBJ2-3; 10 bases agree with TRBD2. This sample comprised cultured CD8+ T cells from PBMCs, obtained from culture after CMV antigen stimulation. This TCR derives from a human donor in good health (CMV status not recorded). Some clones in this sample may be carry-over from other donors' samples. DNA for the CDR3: TGTGCCAGCAGCCCGGGACTAGCGAGGGGGACAGATACGCAGTATTTT. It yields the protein CASSPGLARGTDTQYF.